These T cell receptor beta chains were read from a single sample in a study of beta chain features in type 1 diabetes. The repertoire was sequenced with immunoSEQ multiplex PCR; TCRdb's copy has only in-frame clones and lacks some. The data hold 600,000 to 750,000 clones, with around an eighth observed a single time. The specimen sequenced was naive CD4+ T cells from blood. These receptors came from a man aged 25-40 years with type 1 diabetes. CDR3s include the opening cysteine and the closing phenylalanine or tryptophan. Each record gives: J gene, D gene, clone size, V gene, CDR3 DNA, CDR3 protein. A D gene is named only where the DNA matches it firmly. A clone size is listed for some rows: how often the clone was seen (once, few, many), or a class if it is expanded.

TRBJ1-2 TRBD1 few TRBV28 TGTGCCAGCAGAACGACAGGGGAGAGCTATGGCTACACCTTC CASRTTGESYGYTF
TRBJ2-1 - few TRBV19 TGTGCCAGTAGACCCGACAGGGAGGCCTACAATGAGCAGTTCTTC CASRPDREAYNEQFF
TRBJ1-1 - few TRBV10-3 TGTGCCATCGTAGCGGAGCTGAACACTGAAGCTTTCTTT CAIVAELNTEAFF
TRBJ2-3 TRBD1 few TRBV19 TGTGCCAGTAGAGGGACAGGCACAGATACGCAGTATTTT CASRGTGTDTQYF
TRBJ2-5 TRBD1 - TRBV18 TGTGCCAGCTCATCCGGGACAGGGGAGGTCCAGTACTTC CASSSGTGEVQYF
TRBJ1-6 - - TRBV7-8 TGTGCCAGCAGCTTAGCGCCAGGGAACCTCCCGGTTCCCCTCCACTTT CASSLAPGNLPVPLHF
TRBJ1-6 - - TRBV15 TGTGCCACCAGCAGAGATAATGGGGGCTTTGAGGATTCACCCCTCCACTTT CATSRDNGGFEDSPLHF
TRBJ2-3 TRBD1 - TRBV7-2 TGTGCCAGCAGCTCAGGACAGGGCGTAACAGATACGCAGTATTTT CASSSGQGVTDTQYF
TRBJ2-3 - - TRBV7-2 TGTGCCAGCAGCTTAGCGGGAGCAGGCGCAGATACGCAGTATTTT CASSLAGAGADTQYF
TRBJ1-2 TRBD1 few TRBV9 TGTGCCAGCAGCGTAGCCTCAGGGGGCAAAGGGTATGGCTACACCTTC CASSVASGGKGYGYTF
TRBJ1-2 - - TRBV18 TGTGCCAGCTCACTCGGGACCGTTAACTATGGCTACACCTTC CASSLGTVNYGYTF
TRBJ1-5 TRBD1 - TRBV2 TGTGCCAGCAGGGAACAGGGGAGTAGCAATCAGCCCCAGCATTTT CASREQGSSNQPQHF
TRBJ2-1 TRBD1 - TRBV5-1 TGCGCCAGCAGTTATCCGGACAGGGGCGATGAGCAGTTCTTC CASSYPDRGDEQFF
TRBJ1-5 - few TRBV5-1 TGCGCCAGCAGCCCGGAGCAGTCGACTCAGCCCCAGCATTTT CASSPEQSTQPQHF
TRBJ1-2 TRBD1 few TRBV9 TGTGCCAGCAGCGAACGCTCGGGACAGGGGAAGAACTATGGCTACACCTTC CASSERSGQGKNYGYTF
TRBJ1-2 - few TRBV9 TGTGCCAGCAGCGGCTTCCCATCTAGTGCGGCAGATATGGGCTACACCTTC CASSGFPSSAADMGYTF
TRBJ1-3 - few TRBV14 TGTGCCAGCAGCCATCAACGTGGGCACCCCTCTGGAAACACCATATATTTT CASSHQRGHPSGNTIYF
TRBJ2-5 - few TRBV28 TGTGCCAGCGGAGGGGAGACCCAGTACTTC CASGGETQYF
TRBJ2-2 - few TRBV6-6 TGTGCCAGCCGGACAGCAGCGAACACCGGGGAGCTGTTTTTT CASRTAANTGELFF
TRBJ1-5 TRBD1 - TRBV28 TGTGCCAGCACCTCACCGGGACAGGGGGACAATCAGCCCCAGCATTTT CASTSPGQGDNQPQHF
TRBJ1-4 TRBD1 few TRBV7-2 TGTGCCAGCAGCGACCAGGACAGGGGGAGTGAAAAACTGTTTTTT CASSDQDRGSEKLFF
TRBJ2-1 - - TRBV29-1 TGCAGCGTTGCCGACGAAGGGCAGTTCTTC CSVADEGQFF
TRBJ2-5 TRBD2 - TRBV7-2 TGTGCCAGCAGCTTTTTTACGGGCGCTAGCGGGGTAGGAGAGACCCAGTACTTC CASSFFTGASGVGETQYF
TRBJ1-5 TRBD1 - TRBV6-5 TGTGCCAGCAGTCGGGACAGGGTAGGGAGTCAGCCCCAGCATTTT CASSRDRVGSQPQHF